The 23 T cell receptor beta chains reported below all come from one sample, sequenced in a study of blood T cell repertoires in COVID-19. Produced via immunoSEQ multiplex PCR; TCRdb's table is partial and in-frame only. The sample consists of 150,000 to 200,000 clones, around four fifths of them appearing once. Sample: peripheral blood. Source of these receptors: a man in his 70s with acute or convalescent COVID-19.

V gene TRBV6-6 combines with J gene TRBJ2-3; possibly TRBD1 for D (7 bases). Trimming pared 7 bases from V and 0 bases from J, leaving 11 bases between. The CDR3 sequence is 14 residues long. Germline values: CDR1 MNHNY, CDR2 SVGAGI (reference sequence). CDR3 coding DNA: TGTGCCAGCATCCAGGGGGGAAGCACAGATACGCAGTATTTT. The encoded protein is CASIQGGSTDTQYF.

The chain uses TRBV6-5 and TRBJ1-5, with D perhaps matching TRBD1 (5 bases). This CDR3 spans 15 amino acids. V was pared by 6 bases and J by 5 bases, with 17 bases between. Germline lookup yields CDR1 MNHEY and CDR2 SVGAGI. DNA of the CDR3: TGTGCCAGCAGCCTAGACAGCGCCGATTATCAGCCCCAGCATTTT. It is translated as CASSLDSADYQPQHF.

The chain links TRBV10-3 to TRBJ1-2; the D gene is possibly TRBD1 (5 bases). Trimming cost V 7 bases and J 0 bases, with 12 bases left between them. This CDR3 region has 14 residues. The V gene's germline CDR1 is ENHRY and CDR2 SYGVKD. The CDR3 sequence is CAITGTGANYGYTF. CDR3 bases: TGTGCCATCACTGGGACGGGAGCTAACTATGGCTACACCTTC.

V is TRBV6-1 and J is TRBJ2-3; TRBD2 matches 11 bases. The CDR3 is 15 amino acids. V shed 2 bases and J 5 bases; nucleotides not matched to a gene: 3. Looked up from germline, CDR1 is MNHNS and CDR2 is SASEGT. The CDR3 coding sequence is TGTGCCAGCAGTGAATCTAGCGGGGGGAGAGATACGCAGTATTTT. Its protein product is CASSESSGGRDTQYF.

The chain carries TRBV14 and TRBJ2-7, with 7 bases fitting TRBD2. Looked up from germline, CDR1 is SGHDN and CDR2 is FVKESK. The CDR3 is made up of 13 amino acids. The V gene end was trimmed by 5 bases and the J gene end by 4 bases; junction bases not matched to a gene: 5. CDR3 coding DNA: TGTGCCAGCAGCAGGACGGGGGGATACGAGCAGTACTTC. Amino acids: CASSRTGGYEQYF.

The CDR3 DNA reads as TGTGCCAGCAGCTTAGACCTAGCGGCTAGGGGAGAGCAGTACTTC. Protein sequence: CASSLDLAARGEQYF. The chain has TRBV7-2 and TRBJ2-7; 7 nucleotides match TRBD2. Germline V gene lookup returns CDR1 SGHTA and CDR2 FQGNSA. There are 15 residues in the CDR3. With 1 base clipped from V and 7 bases from J, the junction kept 10 bases outside the gene matches.

The gene calls are TRBV30 and TRBJ2-2; TRBD1 agrees at 8 bases. The CDR3 is 14 amino acids. CDR1 is GTSNPN, CDR2 SVGIG, per germline (reference sequence). The trim removed 3 bases at V and 2 bases at J, leaving 2 bases unmatched. CDR3 DNA sequence: TGTGCCTGGAGGGACAGGGCAAACACCGGGGAGCTGTTTTTT. The encoded protein is CAWRDRANTGELFF.

This clone was recorded only once. This rearrangement joins TRBV27 to TRBJ2-1; D not certain. There are 13 residues in the CDR3. The ends were cut back, 2 bases at V and 4 bases at J, with 6 bases in the middle. CDR1 MNHEY and CDR2 SMNVEV come from the germline V gene (reference sequence). The CDR3 sequence: CASSLTEYNEQFF. In DNA, the CDR3 is TGTGCCAGCAGTTTAACGGAGTACAATGAGCAGTTCTTC.

This clone was picked up one time. V and J are TRBV30 and TRBJ1-2, with D perhaps matching TRBD1 (5 bases). The CDR3 sequence is 13 residues long. Deletions cut 2 bases from V and 4 bases from J, with 11 bases between. From germline, CDR1 is GTSNPN and CDR2 SVGIG (reference sequence). The CDR3 nucleotides are TGTGCCTGGAGTCTCGGGGGTGGCTATGGCTACACCTTC. Its protein product is CAWSLGGGYGYTF.

The rearrangement links TRBV19 to TRBJ2-7; 13 bases agree with TRBD2. This CDR3 has 16 residues. Germline V CDR1 and CDR2: LNHDA, SQIVND (reference sequence). V was pared by 5 bases and J by 7 bases, with 11 bases of the junction left unmatched. In nucleotides, the CDR3 is TGTGCCAGTAGTTTCGGGACTAGCGGGGCCATTCGGGAGCAGTACTTC. The encoded protein is CASSFGTSGAIREQYF.

The table lists this clone with a count of one. The CDR3 coding sequence is TGTGCCAGCAGCTTGCAGGGGGCCGTGAACACTGAAGCTTTCTTT. It encodes CASSLQGAVNTEAFF. J is TRBJ1-1 and V is TRBV7-9, with 8 nucleotides matching TRBD1. Germline loops: CDR1 SEHNR, CDR2 FQNEAQ (reference sequence). This CDR3 region has 15 residues. J was trimmed by 0 bases and V by 3 bases; bases with no gene match: 3.

This rearrangement joins TRBV18 to TRBJ2-7; 7 nucleotides line up with TRBD1. This CDR3 contains 16 residues. Germline-derived CDR1 and CDR2 are KGHSH and LQKENI. V was pared by 2 bases and J by 2 bases, with 9 bases of the junction left unmatched. The CDR3 DNA is TGTGCCAGCTCACCATACCGACAGGGCAGTACCTACGAGCAGTACTTC. Protein: CASSPYRQGSTYEQYF.

The V gene is TRBV7-2, the J gene TRBJ2-2; D is perhaps TRBD1 (7 bases). V gave up 4 bases and J gave up 5 bases, with 23 bases separating them. The CDR3 loop spans 18 amino acids. Germline V gene lookup returns CDR1 SGHTA and CDR2 FQGNSA. The CDR3 nucleotides are TGTGCCAGCAGCTCCTCATGGGGGGCAGGGGGATATACCGGGGAGCTGTTTTTT. It is translated as CASSSSWGAGGYTGELFF.

J is TRBJ2-1 and V is TRBV9; 8 nucleotides match TRBD2. The CDR3 sequence is 15 residues long. Trimming removed 3 bases from V and 7 bases from J; junction bases left unmatched: 9. Per the germline V gene, CDR1 is SGDLS and CDR2 is YYNGEE. The CDR3 spells CASSAGLVPANEQFF. CDR3 coding DNA: TGTGCCAGCAGCGCGGGACTAGTGCCTGCGAATGAGCAGTTCTTC.

J is TRBJ2-5 and V is TRBV24-1; weak D call: TRBD2 (7 bases). Germline V lookup: CDR1 KGHDR, CDR2 SFDVKD. CDR3 length equals 14 residues. The V end lost 5 bases, the J end lost 1 base, and 10 bases lay between the germline ends. CDR3 sequence (DNA): TGTGCCACCAGTGGGGGGGGGCCCCAAGAGACCCAGTACTTC. Protein: CATSGGGPQETQYF.

This clone was detected a few times. The gene calls are TRBV19 and TRBJ1-5, with 10 bases lining up with TRBD1. Germline CDR1 is LNHDA and CDR2 is SQIVND (reference sequence). CDR3 size: 15 residues. V trimming: 1 base; J trimming: 6 bases; junction bases outside the gene matches: 3. CDR3: CASSIGQGAVQPQHF. In nucleotides, the CDR3 is TGTGCCAGTAGTATAGGACAGGGGGCGGTTCAGCCCCAGCATTTT.

The V and J genes are TRBV21-1 and TRBJ1-2; the D call of TRBD1 is as the table states it, not checked on the DNA. TRBV21-1 is a listed pseudogene. CDR3 size: 14 residues. The CDR3 spells CARYTGGLDYGYTF. CDR3 sequence (DNA): TGTGCCAGGTATACAGGGGGCTTGGACTATGGCTACACCTTC.

This clone appeared once. This sequence joins TRBV10-3 and TRBJ2-7; possibly TRBD1 for D (6 bases). V lost 2 bases to trimming and J lost 1 base, with 6 bases between them. Germline-derived CDR1 and CDR2 are ENHRY and SYGVKD. The CDR3 extends over 13 amino acids. The CDR3 sequence: CAISEDRSYEQYF. The CDR3 nucleotides are TGTGCCATCAGTGAGGACAGGTCCTACGAGCAGTACTTC.

This clone was recorded once. The J gene is TRBJ2-3, the V gene TRBV19; 11 nucleotides match TRBD2. The germline V gene has CDR1 LNHDA and CDR2 SQIVND (reference sequence). After removal of 6 bases from V and 6 bases from J, the junction contained 8 bases not matched to a gene. This CDR3 region has 15 residues. The CDR3 nucleotides read TGTGCCAGTAGAGGGACTAGCGGCAGCTACGATACGCAGTATTTT. Its protein is CASRGTSGSYDTQYF.

CDR3 nucleotide sequence: TGTGCCAGCAGTTACATTAGTTCTCCCGCCCCGAATGGCTACACCTTC. This codes for CASSYISSPAPNGYTF. The V call is TRBV6-6, the J call TRBJ1-2, with D hard to call. Deletions cut 2 bases from V and 6 bases from J, with 19 bases between. The CDR3 consists of 16 residues. Germline CDR1 is MNHNY and CDR2 is SVGAGI (reference sequence).

The chain couples TRBV29-1 to TRBJ1-4, with 7 bases matching TRBD1. The germline gives CDR1 SQVTM, CDR2 ANQGSEA. This CDR3 is 12 amino acids long. V lost 7 bases, J lost 5 bases, and 4 bases stayed unmatched. This CDR3 reads CSAVTGNEKLFF. The DNA for the CDR3 is TGCAGCGCCGTGACAGGGAATGAAAAACTGTTTTTT.

The J gene is TRBJ2-7, the V gene TRBV5-1, with D possibly being TRBD1 (5 bases). V lost 2 bases, J lost 7 bases, and 10 bases lay in between. The germline CDR1 and CDR2 sequences are SGHRS and YFSETQ. This CDR3 spans 12 amino acids. CDR3 sequence: CASSFDSLEQYF. The DNA for the CDR3 is TGCGCCAGCAGCTTTGACAGTCTTGAGCAGTACTTC.

The CDR3 loop reads CASSLSGQGAPEETQYF. In DNA, the CDR3 is TGTGCCAGCAGCTTATCAGGTCAGGGGGCGCCAGAAGAGACCCAGTACTTC. V is TRBV7-3 and J is TRBJ2-5, with 8 bases aligning to TRBD1. The V and J ends lost 2 bases and 3 bases, in that order; junction bases with no gene match: 11. In germline, CDR1 is SGHTA, CDR2 FQGTGA. The CDR3 has 17 residues. Full variable domain (remainder filled in from reference TRBV7-3 and TRBJ2-5): GAGVSQTPSNKVTEKGKYVELRCDPISGHTALYWYRQSLGQGPEFLIYFQGTGAADDSGLPNDRFFAVRPEGSVSTLKIQRTERGDSAVYLCASSLSGQGAPEETQYFGPGTRLLVL.